These 2 T cell receptor beta chains share one sample of origin, sequenced in a study of cytomegalovirus exposure and HLA in healthy donors (TCRdb year 2017). Libraries were prepared through the immunoSEQ multiplex PCR assay. The multiplex PCR relied on a mix of 60 forward primers for TCR Vbeta segments and 13 reverse primers for TCR Jbeta segments. In TCRdb, the immuneACCESS table is reduced to in-frame sequences with V and J assigned. These tables do not hold every clone; where another copy was compared, an unresolved V gene accounts for under half, and the others remain unexplained. The sample records 100,000 to 150,000 clones, 83% of which are singletons. The top ten clones comprise around 1.2% of the sample. Source material: PBMCs. These receptors were collected from a girl aged 2 to 9 in good health and CMV-seronegative.

This sequence joins TRBV5-4 and TRBJ1-2, with 8 bases fitting TRBD1. Germline lookup yields CDR1 SGHNT and CDR2 YYREEE (reference sequence). The CDR3 length is 13 residues. The ends lost 4 bases at V and 4 bases at J; junction bases unmatched: 3. The CDR3 DNA reads TGTGCCAGCAGCGCGGACAGGGCCTATGGCTACACCTTC. The encoded protein is CASSADRAYGYTF.

Of note for this clone: Within the sample, other DNA sequences also encode this same CDR3. V and J are TRBV29-1 and TRBJ1-2; D is uncertain. Germline assignment: CDR1 SQVTM and CDR2 ANQGSEA. V was cut by 1 base and J by 8 bases, with 8 bases left in between. There are 11 residues in the CDR3. The CDR3 reads CSVEVGGGYTF. In nucleotides, the CDR3 is TGCAGCGTTGAAGTCGGCGGCGGCTACACCTTC.